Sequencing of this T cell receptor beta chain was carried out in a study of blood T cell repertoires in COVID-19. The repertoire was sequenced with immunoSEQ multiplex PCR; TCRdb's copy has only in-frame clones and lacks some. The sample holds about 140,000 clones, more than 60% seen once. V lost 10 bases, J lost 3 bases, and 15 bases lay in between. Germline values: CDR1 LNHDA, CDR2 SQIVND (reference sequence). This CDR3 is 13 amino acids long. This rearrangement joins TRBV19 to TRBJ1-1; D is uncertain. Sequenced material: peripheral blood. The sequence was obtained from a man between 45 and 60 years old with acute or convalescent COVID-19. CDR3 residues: CATWGWRDTEAFF. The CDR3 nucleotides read TGTGCCACCTGGGGTTGGCGGGACACTGAAGCTTTCTTT.